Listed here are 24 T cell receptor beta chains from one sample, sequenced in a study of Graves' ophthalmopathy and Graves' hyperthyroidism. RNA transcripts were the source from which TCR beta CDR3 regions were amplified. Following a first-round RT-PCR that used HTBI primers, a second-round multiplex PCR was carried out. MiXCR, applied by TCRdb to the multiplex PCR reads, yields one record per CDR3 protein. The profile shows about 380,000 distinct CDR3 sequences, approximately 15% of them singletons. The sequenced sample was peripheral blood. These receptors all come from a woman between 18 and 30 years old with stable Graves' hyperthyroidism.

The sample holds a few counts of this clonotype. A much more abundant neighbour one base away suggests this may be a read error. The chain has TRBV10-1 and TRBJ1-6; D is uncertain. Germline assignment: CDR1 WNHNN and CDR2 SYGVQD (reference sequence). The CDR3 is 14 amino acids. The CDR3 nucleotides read TGCGCCAGCAGTGAGACCCGAGCTAATTCACACCTCCACTTT. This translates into CASSETRANSHLHF.

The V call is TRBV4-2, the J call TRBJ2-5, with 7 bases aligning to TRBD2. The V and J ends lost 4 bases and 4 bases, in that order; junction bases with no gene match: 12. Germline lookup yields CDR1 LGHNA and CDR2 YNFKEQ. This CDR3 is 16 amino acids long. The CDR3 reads CASSPGGVGSPETQYF. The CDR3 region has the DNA TGTGCCAGCAGCCCGGGGGGAGTAGGGTCTCCAGAGACCCAGTACTTC.

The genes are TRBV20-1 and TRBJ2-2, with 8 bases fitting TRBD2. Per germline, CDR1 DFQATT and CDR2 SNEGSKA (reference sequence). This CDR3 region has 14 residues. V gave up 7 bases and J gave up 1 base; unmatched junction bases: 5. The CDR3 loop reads CSVYGGGNTGELFF. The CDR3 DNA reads TGCAGTGTCTACGGGGGGGGGAACACCGGGGAGCTGTTTTTT.

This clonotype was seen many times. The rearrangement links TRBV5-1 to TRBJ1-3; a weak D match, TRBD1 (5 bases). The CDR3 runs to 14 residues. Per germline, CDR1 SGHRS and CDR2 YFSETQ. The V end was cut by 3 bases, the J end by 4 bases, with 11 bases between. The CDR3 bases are TGCGCCAGCAGCTACGGGACGGCCGGAAACACCATATATTTT. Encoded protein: CASSYGTAGNTIYF.

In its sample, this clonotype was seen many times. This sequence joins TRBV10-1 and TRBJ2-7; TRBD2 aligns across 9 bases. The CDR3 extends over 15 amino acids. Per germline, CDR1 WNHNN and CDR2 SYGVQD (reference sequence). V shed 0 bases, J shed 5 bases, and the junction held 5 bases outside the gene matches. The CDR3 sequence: CASSESGLAGNEQYF. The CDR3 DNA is TGCGCCAGCAGTGAGTCGGGGCTAGCGGGGAACGAGCAGTACTTC.

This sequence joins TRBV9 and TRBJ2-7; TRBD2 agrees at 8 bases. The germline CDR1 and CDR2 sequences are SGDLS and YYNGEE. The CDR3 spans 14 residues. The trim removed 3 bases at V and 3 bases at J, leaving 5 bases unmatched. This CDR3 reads CASSGGTSGYEQYF. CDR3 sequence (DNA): TGTGCCAGCAGCGGGGGGACTAGTGGCTACGAGCAGTACTTC.

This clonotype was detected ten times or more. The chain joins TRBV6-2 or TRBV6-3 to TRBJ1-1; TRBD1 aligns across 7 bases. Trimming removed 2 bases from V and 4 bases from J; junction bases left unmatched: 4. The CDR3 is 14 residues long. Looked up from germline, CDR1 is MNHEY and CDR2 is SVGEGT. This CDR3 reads CASSYKDRFTEAFF. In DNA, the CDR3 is TGTGCCAGCAGTTACAAGGACAGGTTCACTGAAGCTTTCTTT.

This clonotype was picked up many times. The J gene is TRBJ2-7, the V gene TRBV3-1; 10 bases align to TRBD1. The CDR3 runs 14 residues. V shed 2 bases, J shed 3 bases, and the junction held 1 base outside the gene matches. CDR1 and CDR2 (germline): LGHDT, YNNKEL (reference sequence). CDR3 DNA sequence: TGTGCCAGCAGCCAATGGACAGGGGGCTACGAGCAGTACTTC. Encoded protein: CASSQWTGGYEQYF.

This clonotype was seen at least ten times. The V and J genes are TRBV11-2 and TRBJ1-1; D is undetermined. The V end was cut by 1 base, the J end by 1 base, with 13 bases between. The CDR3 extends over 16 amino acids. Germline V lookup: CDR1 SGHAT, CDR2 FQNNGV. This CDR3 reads CASSLVGEGKNTEAFF. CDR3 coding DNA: TGTGCCAGCAGCTTAGTCGGGGAGGGAAAGAACACTGAAGCTTTCTTT.

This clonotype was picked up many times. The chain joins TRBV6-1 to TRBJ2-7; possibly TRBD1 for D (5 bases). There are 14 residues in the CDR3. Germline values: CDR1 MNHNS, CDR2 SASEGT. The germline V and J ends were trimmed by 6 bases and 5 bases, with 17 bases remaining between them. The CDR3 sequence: CASSPQGYQDEQYF. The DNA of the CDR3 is TGTGCCAGCAGCCCCCAGGGATATCAAGACGAGCAGTACTTC.

CDR3 DNA: TGTGCCAGCAGCTTATCGACAAAATTGGGACACTATGGAAACACCATATATTTT. It yields the protein CASSLSTKLGHYGNTIYF. The rearrangement joins TRBV11-1 to TRBJ1-3; a possible D gene is TRBD1 (6 bases). There are 18 residues in the CDR3. The V gene lost 2 bases and the J gene lost 3 bases, with 20 bases spanning the gap. Germline loops: CDR1 SGHAT, CDR2 FQDESV (reference sequence). Using reference TRBV11-1 and TRBJ1-3 for the parts outside the CDR3, the full variable domain is EAEVAQSPRYKITEKSQAVAFWCDPISGHATLYWYRQILGQGPELLVQFQDESVVDDSQLPKDRFSAERLKGVDSTLKIQPAELGDSAMYLCASSLSTKLGHYGNTIYFGEGSWLTVV.

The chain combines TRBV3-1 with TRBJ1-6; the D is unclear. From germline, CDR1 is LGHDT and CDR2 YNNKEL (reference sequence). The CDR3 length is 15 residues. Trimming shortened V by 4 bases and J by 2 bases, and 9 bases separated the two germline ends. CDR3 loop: CASSPRSAYNSPLHF. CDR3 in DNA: TGTGCCAGCAGCCCGAGGTCAGCCTATAATTCACCCCTCCACTTT. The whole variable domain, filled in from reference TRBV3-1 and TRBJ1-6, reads DTAVSQTPKYLVTQMGNDKSIKCEQNLGHDTMYWYKQDSKKFLKIMFSYNNKELIINETVPNRFSPKSPDKAHLNLHINSLELGDSAVYFCASSPRSAYNSPLHFGNGTRLTVT.

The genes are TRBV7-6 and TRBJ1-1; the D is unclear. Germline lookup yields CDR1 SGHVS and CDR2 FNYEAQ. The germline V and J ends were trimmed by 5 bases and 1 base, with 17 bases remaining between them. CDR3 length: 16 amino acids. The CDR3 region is CASSPEAGLPNTEAFF. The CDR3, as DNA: TGTGCCAGCAGCCCCGAGGCAGGACTCCCGAACACTGAAGCTTTCTTT.

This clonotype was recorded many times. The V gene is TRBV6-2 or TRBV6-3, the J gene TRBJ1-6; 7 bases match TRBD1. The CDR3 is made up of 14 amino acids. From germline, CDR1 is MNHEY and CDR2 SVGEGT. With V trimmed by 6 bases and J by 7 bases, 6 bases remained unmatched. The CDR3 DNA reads TGTGCCAGCAGCCAGACAGGGAGGAATTCACCCCTCCACTTT. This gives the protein CASSQTGRNSPLHF.

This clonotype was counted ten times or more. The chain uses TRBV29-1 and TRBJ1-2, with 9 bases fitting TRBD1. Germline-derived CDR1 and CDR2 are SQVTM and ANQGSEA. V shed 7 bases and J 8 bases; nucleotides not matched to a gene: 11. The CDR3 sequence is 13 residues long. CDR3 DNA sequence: TGCAGCGACACGGGACAGGGAGACGGAGGCTACACCTTC. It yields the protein CSDTGQGDGGYTF.

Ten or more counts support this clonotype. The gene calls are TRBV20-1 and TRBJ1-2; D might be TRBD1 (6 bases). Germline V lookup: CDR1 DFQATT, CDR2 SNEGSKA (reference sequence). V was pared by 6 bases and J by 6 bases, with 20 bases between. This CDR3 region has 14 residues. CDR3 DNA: TGCAGTGCCAGTAGGGGGGGGCGTGTTGATGGCTACACCTTC. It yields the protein CSASRGGRVDGYTF.

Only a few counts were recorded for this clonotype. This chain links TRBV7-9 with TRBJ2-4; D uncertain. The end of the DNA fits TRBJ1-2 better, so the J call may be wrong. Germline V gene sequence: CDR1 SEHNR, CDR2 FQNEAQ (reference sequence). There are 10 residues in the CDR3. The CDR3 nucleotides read TGTGCCAGCAGGCAACTAGACTACACCTTC. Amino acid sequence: CASRQLDYTF.

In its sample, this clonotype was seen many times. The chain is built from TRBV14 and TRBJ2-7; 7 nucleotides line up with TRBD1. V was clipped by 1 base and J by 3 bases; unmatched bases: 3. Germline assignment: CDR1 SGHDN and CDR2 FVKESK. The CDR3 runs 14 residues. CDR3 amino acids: CASSQGQGYYEQYF. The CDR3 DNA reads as TGTGCCAGCAGCCAAGGACAGGGATACTACGAGCAGTACTTC.

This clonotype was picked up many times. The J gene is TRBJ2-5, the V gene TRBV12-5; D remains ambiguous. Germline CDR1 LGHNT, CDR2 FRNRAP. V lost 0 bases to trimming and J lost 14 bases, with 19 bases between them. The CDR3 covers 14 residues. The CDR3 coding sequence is TGTGCTAGTGGTTTGGTACCGTCGGGCCCACCGGGTTACTTC. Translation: CASGLVPSGPPGYF.

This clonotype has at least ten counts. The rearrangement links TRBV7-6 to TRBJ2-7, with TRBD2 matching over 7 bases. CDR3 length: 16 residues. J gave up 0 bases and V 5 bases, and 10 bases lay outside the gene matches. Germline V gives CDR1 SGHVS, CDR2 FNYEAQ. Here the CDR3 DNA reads TGTGCCAGCAGCGAAAACGGGGGGTATAGCTCCTACGAGCAGTACTTC. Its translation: CASSENGGYSSYEQYF.

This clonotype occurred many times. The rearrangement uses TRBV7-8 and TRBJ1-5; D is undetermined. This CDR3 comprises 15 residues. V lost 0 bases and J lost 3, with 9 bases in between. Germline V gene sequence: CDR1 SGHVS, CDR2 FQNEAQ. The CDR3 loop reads CASSLASRPNQPQHF. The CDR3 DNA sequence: TGTGCCAGCAGCTTAGCGAGCAGGCCCAATCAGCCCCAGCATTTT. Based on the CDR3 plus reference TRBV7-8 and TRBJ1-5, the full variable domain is GAGVSQSPRYKVAKRGQDVALRCDPISGHVSLFWYQQALGQGPEFLTYFQNEAQLDKSGLPSDRFFAERPEGSVSTLKIQRTQQEDSAVYLCASSLASRPNQPQHFGDGTRLSIL.

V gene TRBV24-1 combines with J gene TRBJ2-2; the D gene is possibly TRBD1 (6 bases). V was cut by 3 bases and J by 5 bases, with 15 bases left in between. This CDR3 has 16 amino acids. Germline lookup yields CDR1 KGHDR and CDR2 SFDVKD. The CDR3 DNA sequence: TGTGCCACCAGTGATACGACCGAACAGGGAACCGGGGAGCTGTTTTTT. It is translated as CATSDTTEQGTGELFF.

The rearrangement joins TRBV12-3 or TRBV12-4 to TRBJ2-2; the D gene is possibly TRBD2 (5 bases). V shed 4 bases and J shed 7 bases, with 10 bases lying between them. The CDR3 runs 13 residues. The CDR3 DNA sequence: TGTGCCAGCAGTTCCACGGGAATCGGGGAGCTGTTTTTT. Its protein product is CASSSTGIGELFF.

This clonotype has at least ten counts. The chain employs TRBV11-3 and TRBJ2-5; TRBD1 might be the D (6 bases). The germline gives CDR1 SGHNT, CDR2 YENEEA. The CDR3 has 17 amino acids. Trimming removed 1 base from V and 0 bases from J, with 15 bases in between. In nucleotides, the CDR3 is TGTGCCAGCAGCTTAGTCGATCTCAGGGGCCACCAAGAGACCCAGTACTTC. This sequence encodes CASSLVDLRGHQETQYF.